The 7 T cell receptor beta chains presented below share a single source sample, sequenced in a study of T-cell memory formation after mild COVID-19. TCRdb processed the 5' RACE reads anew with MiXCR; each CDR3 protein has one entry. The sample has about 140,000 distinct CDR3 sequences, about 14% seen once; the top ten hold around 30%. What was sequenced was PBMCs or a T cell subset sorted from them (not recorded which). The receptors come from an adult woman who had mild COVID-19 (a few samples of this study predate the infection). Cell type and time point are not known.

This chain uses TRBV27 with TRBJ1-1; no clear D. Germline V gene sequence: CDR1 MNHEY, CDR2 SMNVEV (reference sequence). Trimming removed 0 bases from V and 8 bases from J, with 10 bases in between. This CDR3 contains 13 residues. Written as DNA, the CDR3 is TGTGCCAGCAGTTTATCGAACGGTGCAGAAGCTTTCTTT. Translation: CASSLSNGAEAFF.

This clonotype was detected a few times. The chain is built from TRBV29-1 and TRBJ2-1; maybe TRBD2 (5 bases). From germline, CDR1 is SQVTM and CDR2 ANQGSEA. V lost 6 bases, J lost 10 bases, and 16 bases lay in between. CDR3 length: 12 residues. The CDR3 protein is CSVERDGREQFF. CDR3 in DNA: TGCAGCGTGGAGAGGGATGGTAGGGAGCAGTTCTTC.

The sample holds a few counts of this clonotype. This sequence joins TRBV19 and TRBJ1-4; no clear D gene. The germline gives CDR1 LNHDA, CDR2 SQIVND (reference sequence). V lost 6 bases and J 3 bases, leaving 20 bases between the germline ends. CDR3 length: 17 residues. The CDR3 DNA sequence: TGTGCCAGTAGCCAACTCGGCGGAGGCTCTCCTAATGAAAAACTGTTTTTT. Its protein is CASSQLGGGSPNEKLFF.

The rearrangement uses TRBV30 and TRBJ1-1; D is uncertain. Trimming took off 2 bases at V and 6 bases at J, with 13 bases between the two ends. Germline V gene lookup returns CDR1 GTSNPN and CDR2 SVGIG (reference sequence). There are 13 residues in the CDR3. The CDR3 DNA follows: TGTGCCTGGAGTTCTCGAGCTGGGGCTGAAGCTTTCTTT. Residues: CAWSSRAGAEAFF.

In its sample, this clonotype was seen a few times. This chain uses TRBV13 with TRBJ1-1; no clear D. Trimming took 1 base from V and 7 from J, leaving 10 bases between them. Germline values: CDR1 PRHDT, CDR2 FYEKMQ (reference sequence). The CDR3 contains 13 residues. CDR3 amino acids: CASSLADVVEAFF. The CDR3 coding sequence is TGTGCCAGCAGCTTAGCAGACGTCGTTGAAGCTTTCTTT. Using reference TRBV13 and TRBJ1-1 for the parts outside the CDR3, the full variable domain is AAGVIQSPRHLIKEKRETATLKCYPIPRHDTVYWYQQGPGQDPQFLISFYEKMQSDKGSIPDRFSAQQFSDYHSELNMSSLELGDSALYFCASSLADVVEAFFGQGTRLTVV.

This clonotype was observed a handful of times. For the CDR3, the DNA is TGTGCCAGCAGTGAATATACAGGGGGGCGGGACGAGCAGTACTTC. It yields the protein CASSEYTGGRDEQYF. The chain recombines TRBV25-1 with TRBJ2-7; 8 bases are shared with TRBD1. The V segment lost 0 bases and the J segment 5 bases; nucleotides outside the gene matches: 6. The CDR3 consists of 15 residues. Germline values: CDR1 MGHDK, CDR2 SYGVNS.

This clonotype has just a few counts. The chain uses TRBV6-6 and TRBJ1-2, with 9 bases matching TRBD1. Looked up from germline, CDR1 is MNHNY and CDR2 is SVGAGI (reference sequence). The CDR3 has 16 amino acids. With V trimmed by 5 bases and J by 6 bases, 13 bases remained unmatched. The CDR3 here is CASSHGTGRDSNGYTF. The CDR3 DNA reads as TGTGCCAGCAGTCATGGGACAGGGCGAGATAGCAATGGCTACACCTTC.